This TCR beta chain came from a study of OX40 agonist ivuxolimab in advanced cancers. Study-wide context: Patients were treated with ivuxolimab, an agonistic anti-OX40 (CD134) antibody. Subjects had a mean age of roughly 60 years, with a range of roughly 20 to 79; around 83% were male.

With 3 bases clipped from V and 9 bases from J, the junction kept 5 bases outside the gene matches. Germline loops: CDR1 SGDLS, CDR2 YYNGEE. The CDR3 spans 14 residues. Clones were sequenced by immunoSEQ multiplex PCR, and TCRdb holds only the in-frame ones, with some missing. This table holds some 85,000 clones, nearly 90% found once. The investigators sampled blood at baseline, at cycle 4 day 1, and at cycle 7 day 1. Sequences were derived from CD4+ or CD8+ T cells sorted from blood, sampled in a trial of the OX40 agonist ivuxolimab. The source is an adult with an advanced solid tumor such as melanoma, head and neck, liver or kidney cancer. This chain joins TRBV9 and TRBJ1-6; TRBD1 aligns across 8 bases. CDR3 sequence: CASSETGGGSPLHF. The CDR3 coding sequence is TGTGCCAGCAGCGAAACAGGGGGTGGTTCACCCCTCCACTTT.